A selection of T cell receptor beta chains follows, all from one sample in a study of blood T cell repertoires in COVID-19. Only in-frame clones appear in the TCRdb table, and some are missing; sequencing was by immunoSEQ multiplex PCR. The sample holds roughly 200,000 clones; around 88% are singletons and the top ten take about 4%. Sequencing was carried out using PBMCs or T cells enriched from blood (not recorded which). These receptors were obtained from a woman in her twenties or thirties who had been exposed to COVID-19. Each CDR3 is given without its conserved first and last residue.

J gene: TRBJ2-3
V gene: TRBV7-3
CDR3 protein: ASSSGAHTDTQY

J gene: TRBJ2-3
V gene: TRBV10-3
CDR3 protein: AIRGQGAITDTQY

J gene: TRBJ1-2
V gene: TRBV10-3
CDR3 protein: AISNQEVSYT

J gene: TRBJ2-7
V gene: TRBV9
CDR3 protein: ASSVGGGMEGEQY

J gene: TRBJ2-3
V gene: TRBV2
CDR3 protein: ASSLDRLSTDTQY

J gene: TRBJ2-3
V gene: TRBV19
CDR3 protein: ASSILAGDPTDTQY

J gene: TRBJ1-2
V gene: TRBV30
CDR3 protein: AWSNPRLSNYGYT

J gene: TRBJ2-3
V gene: TRBV15
CDR3 protein: ATSRVGWGGEDTQY

J gene: TRBJ2-1
V gene: TRBV21-1
CDR3 protein: ASSKAHNRGSYNEQF

J gene: TRBJ2-3
V gene: TRBV27
CDR3 protein: ASSSRLAVTQY

J gene: TRBJ2-1
V gene: TRBV24-1
CDR3 protein: ATSDLTGQHNEQF

J gene: TRBJ1-2
V gene: TRBV24-1
CDR3 protein: ATSAAGGGHSYGYT

J gene: TRBJ1-2
V gene: TRBV6-5
CDR3 protein: ASSYDSNYGYT

J gene: TRBJ2-7
V gene: TRBV12-2
CDR3 protein: ASRLACMRKYEQY

J gene: TRBJ1-1
V gene: TRBV5-1
CDR3 protein: ASSPYRAQNLNTEAF

J gene: TRBJ1-1
V gene: TRBV20-1
CDR3 protein: SASYSVVNTEAF

J gene: TRBJ1-2
V gene: TRBV2
CDR3 protein: ASSEATTGDSYGYT

J gene: TRBJ1-6
V gene: TRBV21-1
CDR3 protein: ASSNRGQDYPENSPLH

J gene: TRBJ2-1
V gene: TRBV24-1
CDR3 protein: ATSGDRGYNEQF

J gene: TRBJ1-3
V gene: TRBV7-9
CDR3 protein: ASTPGQPSGNTIY

J gene: TRBJ2-3
V gene: TRBV5-1
CDR3 protein: ASSLRRGRSDTQY

J gene: TRBJ1-5
V gene: TRBV2
CDR3 protein: ASSGDNNQPQH